The source of this T cell receptor (beta chain) is a study of blood T cells in healthy people across ages. Findings and limits, study-wide: Underestimates were what the diversity estimates from one million T cells were considered to be.

Primed by a sample-barcoded 5' primer and a J-beta primer mix, a second PCR proceeded for 7 to 11 cycles. Each sample provided no less than 2.5 million CDR3-containing paired-end reads. TCRdb re-called the 5' RACE reads with MiXCR, one entry per CDR3 protein. The repertoire holds about 720,000 distinct CDR3 sequences, with approximately 25% as singletons. Comments on this clonotype: The antigen remains undetermined.

Germline assignment: CDR1 MNHEY and CDR2 SMNVEV (reference sequence). V was shortened by 3 bases and J by 1 base, with 12 bases between the two germline ends. The CDR3 loop spans 15 amino acids. The same sample was also studied in work on T cells of mothers and their children. Per that paper: All donors were healthy and Caucasian; they were three mothers and their six children. In unrelated and related pairs, TCR recombination output is shaped in a similar way by thymic selection.

This TCR came from a boy aged 5-17 years in good health. Sequenced material: blood. J is TRBJ2-5 and V is TRBV27; tentatively, D is TRBD2 (6 bases). The CDR3: CASSLLRDPQETQYF. CDR3 in DNA: TGTGCCAGCAGTTTGCTGCGGGACCCCCAAGAGACCCAGTACTTC.